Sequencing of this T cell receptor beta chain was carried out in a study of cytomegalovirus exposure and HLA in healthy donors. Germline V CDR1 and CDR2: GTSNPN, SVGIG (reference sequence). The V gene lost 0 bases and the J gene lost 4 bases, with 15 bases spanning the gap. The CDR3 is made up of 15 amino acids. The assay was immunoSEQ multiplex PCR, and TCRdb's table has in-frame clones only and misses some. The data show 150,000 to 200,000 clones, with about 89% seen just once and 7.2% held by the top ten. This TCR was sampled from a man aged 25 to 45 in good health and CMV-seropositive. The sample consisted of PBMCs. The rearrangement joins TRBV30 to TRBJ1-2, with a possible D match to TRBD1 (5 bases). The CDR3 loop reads CAWSVWGSGPYGYTF. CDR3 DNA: TGTGCCTGGAGTGTCTGGGGGTCCGGGCCCTATGGCTACACCTTC.